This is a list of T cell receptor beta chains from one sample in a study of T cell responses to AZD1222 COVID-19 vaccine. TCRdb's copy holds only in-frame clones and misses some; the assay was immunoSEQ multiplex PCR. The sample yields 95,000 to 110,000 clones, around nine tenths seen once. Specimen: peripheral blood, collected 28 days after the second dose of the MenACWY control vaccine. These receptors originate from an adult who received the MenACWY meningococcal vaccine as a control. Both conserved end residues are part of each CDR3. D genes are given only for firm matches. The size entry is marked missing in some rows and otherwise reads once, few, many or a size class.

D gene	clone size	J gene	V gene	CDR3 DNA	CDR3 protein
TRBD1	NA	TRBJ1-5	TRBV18	TGTGCCAGCTCACTTGACAGGGGTCGACAGCCCCAGCATTTT	CASSLDRGRQPQHF
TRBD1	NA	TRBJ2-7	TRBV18	TGTGCCAGCTCACCGACAGGGGGCGAGCAGTACTTC	CASSPTGGEQYF
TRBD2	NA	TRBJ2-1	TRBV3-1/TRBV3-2	TGTGCCAGCAGCCTCGGGACTAGCTTGGATGAGCAGTTCTTC	CASSLGTSLDEQFF
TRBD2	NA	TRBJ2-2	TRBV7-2	TGTGCCAGCAGCTTATCTAGCGGTGACACCGGGGAGCTGTTTTTT	CASSLSSGDTGELFF
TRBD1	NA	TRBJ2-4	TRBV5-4	TGTGCCAGCAGCGGACAGGGGGTCTCAAACATTCAGTACTTC	CASSGQGVSNIQYF
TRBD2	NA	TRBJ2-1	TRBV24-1	TGTGCCACCAGTGGGACTAGTGTTGGTATAGCCCGGTCCTACAATGAGCAGTTCTTC	CATSGTSVGIARSYNEQFF
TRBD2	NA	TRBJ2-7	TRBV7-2	TGTGCCAGCAGCTTAGTGCGGGGGGGCCCCTCCTACGAGCAGTACTTC	CASSLVRGGPSYEQYF
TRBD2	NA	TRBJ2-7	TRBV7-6	TGTGCCAGCAGCCCCCTTTTGGCGGGGGGTGGCTACGAGCAGTACTTC	CASSPLLAGGGYEQYF
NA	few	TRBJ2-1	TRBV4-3	TGCGCCAGCAGTCAGCCTGGGCACAATGAGCAGTTCTTC	CASSQPGHNEQFF
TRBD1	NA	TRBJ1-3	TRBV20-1	TGCAGTGCTAGTGCAGGACAGGAGCTTGGAAACACCATATATTTT	CSASAGQELGNTIYF
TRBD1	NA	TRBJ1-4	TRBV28	TGTGCCAGCAGGATGGACAGGGGGCGCGGAAAACTGTTTTTT	CASRMDRGRGKLFF
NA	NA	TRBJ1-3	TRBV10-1	TGCGCCAGCAAACGGACCTCTGGAAACACCATATATTTT	CASKRTSGNTIYF
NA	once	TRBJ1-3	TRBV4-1	TGCGCCAGCAGCCAAGATGAGGGGGCTGGAAACACCATATATTTT	CASSQDEGAGNTIYF
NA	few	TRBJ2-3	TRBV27	TGTGCCAGCAGTCCCGTGCGGGTTCGCACAGATACGCAGTATTTT	CASSPVRVRTDTQYF
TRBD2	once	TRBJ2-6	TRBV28	TGTGCCAGCAGCGTCCAGCGGGGGGCGAGCTCTGGGGCCAACGTCCTGACTTTC	CASSVQRGASSGANVLTF
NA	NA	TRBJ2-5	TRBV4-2	TGTGCCAGCAGCCAAGATTGGTTTCAGGACCAAGAGACCCAGTACTTC	CASSQDWFQDQETQYF
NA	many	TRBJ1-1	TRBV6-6	TGTGCCAGCAGTTACTCGACGGAGGTCACTGAAGCTTTCTTT	CASSYSTEVTEAFF
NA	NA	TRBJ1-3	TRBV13	TGTGCCAGCAGCTTAACTAACCAGTTCTCTGGAAACACCATATATTTT	CASSLTNQFSGNTIYF
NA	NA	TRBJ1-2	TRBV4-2	TGTGCCAGCAGCCAAACGGGACTTCTGCCGCTCTATGGCTACACCTTC	CASSQTGLLPLYGYTF
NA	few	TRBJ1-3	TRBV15	TGTGCCACCAGCAGAGGGCAGGGGATCAGGACGGGAAACACCATATATTTT	CATSRGQGIRTGNTIYF
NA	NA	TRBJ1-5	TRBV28	TGTGCCAGCAGTTTATCCGGGTCAGGCAGCAATCAGCCCCAGCATTTT	CASSLSGSGSNQPQHF
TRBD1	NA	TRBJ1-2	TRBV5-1	TGCGCCAGCACGGACAGGGATGGTGCCCCAGGACGAGGCTACACCTTC	CASTDRDGAPGRGYTF
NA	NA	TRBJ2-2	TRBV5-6	TGTGCCAGCAGCTTGGCCGGGGGCTCGGCTGGGGAGCTGTTTTTT	CASSLAGGSAGELFF
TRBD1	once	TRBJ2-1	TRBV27	TGTGCCAGCAGTCTCCAGGGGGCGTACAATGAGCAGTTCTTC	CASSLQGAYNEQFF
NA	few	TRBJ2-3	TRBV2	TGTGCCAGCATTCGGGACGCCAATACAGATACGCAGTATTTT	CASIRDANTDTQYF
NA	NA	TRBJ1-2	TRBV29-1	TGCAGCGTTCTCTCCCTATTGGACTATGGCTACACCTTC	CSVLSLLDYGYTF
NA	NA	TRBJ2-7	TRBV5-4	TGTGCCAGCAGCTTGGATTTGACTACGGACGAGCAGTACTTC	CASSLDLTTDEQYF
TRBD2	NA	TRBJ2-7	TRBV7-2	TGTGCCAGCAGCATGGGGTACGGGGGGGGCTACGAGCAGTACTTC	CASSMGYGGGYEQYF
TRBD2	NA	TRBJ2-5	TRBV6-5	TGTGCCAGCAGTTACTCGGGTAGCGGGCAAGAGACCCAGTACTTC	CASSYSGSGQETQYF
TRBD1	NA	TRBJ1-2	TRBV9	TGTGCCAGCAGCCCGACAGGGGGCAGTAACTATGGCTACACCTTC	CASSPTGGSNYGYTF